These 5 T cell receptor beta chains came from one sample sequenced in a study of CD8+ T cells in alopecia areata. The sample's treatment: oral pan-JAK inhibitor, 5-10 mg twice daily. After isolation, RNA underwent reverse transcription to generate cDNA as the sequencing template. Assay used: immunoSEQ multiplex PCR; TCRdb lists only in-frame clones, some missing. The sample includes approximately 210,000 clones, 50% to 60% of them seen just once. The source was CD4+ T cells sorted from blood, collected at week 4, from a patient treated with tofacitinib. The receptors come from a human donor with alopecia areata.

The gene calls are TRBV9 and TRBJ2-1, with TRBD1 matching 11 bases. This CDR3 contains 16 residues. Germline assignment: CDR1 SGDLS and CDR2 YYNGEE. After removal of 1 base from V and 7 bases from J, the junction contained 7 bases not matched to a gene. The CDR3 nucleotides are TGTGCCAGCAGCGTAACCGGGACAGGGGGGAATAATGAGCAGTTCTTC. Translating gives CASSVTGTGGNNEQFF.

This sequence joins TRBV2 and TRBJ1-5; D not resolved. Per the germline V gene, CDR1 is SNHLY and CDR2 is FYNNEI. Trimming left V 6 bases short and J 2 bases short, with 11 bases between. This CDR3 has 14 amino acids. CDR3 sequence (DNA): TGTGCCAGCAGCACAACGGAGGGCAATCAGCCCCAGCATTTT. This translates into CASSTTEGNQPQHF.

The rearrangement links TRBV29-1 to TRBJ2-5; D possibly matches TRBD1 or TRBD2 (5 bases each). CDR1 SQVTM and CDR2 ANQGSEA come from the germline V gene. CDR3 length: 12 amino acids. Trimming took off 4 bases at V and 4 bases at J, with 10 bases between the two ends. DNA of the CDR3: TGCAGCGTTGTTTCCGGGGCAGAGACCCAGTACTTC. It translates to CSVVSGAETQYF. Together with reference TRBV29-1 and TRBJ2-5, the CDR3 gives the full variable domain: SAVISQKPSRDICQRGTSLTIQCQVDSQVTMMFWYRQQPGQSLTLIATANQGSEATYESGFVIDKFPISRPNLTFSTLTVSNMSPEDSSIYLCSVVSGAETQYFGPGTRLLVL.

The V call is TRBV7-2, the J call TRBJ2-5, with 8 bases matching TRBD1. The CDR3 is 15 amino acids. With 5 bases clipped from V and 4 bases from J, the junction kept 9 bases outside the gene matches. The germline CDR1 and CDR2 sequences are SGHTA and FQGNSA. Here the CDR3 reads CASSRSDRGGETQYF. CDR3 sequence (DNA): TGTGCCAGCAGCAGATCTGACAGGGGCGGAGAGACCCAGTACTTC.

The chain links TRBV11-2 to TRBJ1-1, with a weak D call TRBD1 (6 bases). This CDR3 spans 14 amino acids. Germline CDR1 reads SGHAT; CDR2 reads FQNNGV. Trimming left V 5 bases short and J 6 bases short, with 16 bases between. DNA for the CDR3: TGTGCCAGCAGCGATTACGGGGGGCAGGCTGAAGCTTTCTTT. Translation gives CASSDYGGQAEAFF.